Each of the 14 T cell receptor beta chains below was sequenced from the same sample in a study of blood T cell repertoires in COVID-19. Method: immunoSEQ multiplex PCR; TCRdb's copy keeps in-frame clones and lacks some. The sample records approximately 280,000 clones, 89% being singletons. The specimen sequenced was peripheral blood. The receptor set was obtained from a woman aged 55-69 years with acute or convalescent COVID-19.

The V and J genes are TRBV6-5 and TRBJ2-1, with 10 bases lining up with TRBD1. Germline CDR1 and CDR2: MNHEY and SVGAGI. V lost 0 bases and J lost 8; bases outside the gene matches: 7. The length of the CDR3 is 16 residues. The CDR3, as DNA: TGTGCCAGCAGTTACTCCAAGACAGGGGGCGAGGATGAGCAGTTCTTC. Translating gives CASSYSKTGGEDEQFF.

The V call is TRBV14, the J call TRBJ1-1; possible D gene TRBD1, 5 bases. Between the trimmed V and J ends, which lost 4 bases and 0 bases, there was a span of 12 bases. Per germline, CDR1 SGHDN and CDR2 FVKESK. CDR3 size: 15 residues. Here the CDR3 DNA reads TGTGCCAGCAGCCCGGTGGGGGGGATGAACACTGAAGCTTTCTTT. It yields the protein CASSPVGGMNTEAFF.

The chain recombines TRBV28 with TRBJ2-7, with D unclear. V dropped 7 bases and J dropped 0 bases, with 10 bases sitting between them. The V gene's germline CDR1 is MDHEN and CDR2 SYDVKM. This CDR3 comprises 13 residues. CDR3 in amino acids: CASINSLSYEQYF. In DNA form, the CDR3 reads TGTGCCAGCATTAACTCTCTCTCCTACGAGCAGTACTTC.

The V gene is TRBV6-1, the J gene TRBJ2-1; perhaps TRBD2 as D (6 bases). Germline CDR1 MNHNS, CDR2 SASEGT. Trimming left V 0 bases short and J 8 bases short, with 17 bases between. This CDR3 comprises 16 residues. The CDR3, as DNA: TGTGCCAGCAGTGAAGCTCGGAGGGACCCGCGGGATGAGCAGTTCTTC. Its protein is CASSEARRDPRDEQFF.

This clone was recorded once. The chain is built from TRBV19 and TRBJ2-2, with no clear D. Germline V CDR1 and CDR2: LNHDA, SQIVND (reference sequence). There are 13 residues in the CDR3. Between the trimmed V and J ends, which lost 3 bases and 4 bases, there was a span of 6 bases. The CDR3 DNA reads as TGTGCCAGTAGTATTGCGGTCACCGGGGAGCTGTTTTTT. This gives the protein CASSIAVTGELFF.

This chain links TRBV19 with TRBJ1-3; D not resolved. This CDR3 region has 13 residues. V shed 8 bases and J shed 0 bases, with 8 bases lying between them. CDR1 LNHDA and CDR2 SQIVND come from the germline V gene (reference sequence). Here the CDR3 reads CASSTVSGNTIYF. CDR3 DNA sequence: TGTGCCAGTTCCACAGTCTCTGGAAACACCATATATTTT.

The chain joins TRBV4-1 to TRBJ2-7; 12 bases align to TRBD1. CDR1 is MGHRA and CDR2 is YSYEKL in the germline V gene. V shed 0 bases, J shed 4 bases, and the junction held 4 bases outside the gene matches. The CDR3 consists of 16 residues. The CDR3 DNA follows: TGCGCCAGCAGCCAAGAAGGGACAGGGGGCCTTTACGAGCAGTACTTC. Its protein is CASSQEGTGGLYEQYF.

This chain joins TRBV2 and TRBJ1-2; D perhaps matches TRBD1 (6 bases). The germline gives CDR1 SNHLY, CDR2 FYNNEI. Trimming removed 7 bases from V and 5 bases from J, with 17 bases in between. The CDR3 loop spans 14 amino acids. CDR3 loop: CASMFGGRMYGYTF. The CDR3 region has the DNA TGTGCCAGCATGTTCGGGGGGCGCATGTATGGCTACACCTTC.

The chain carries TRBV20-1 and TRBJ2-5, with 7 bases matching TRBD1. The CDR3 loop spans 13 amino acids. J lost 2 bases, V lost 3 bases, and 3 bases had no gene match. Germline V lookup: CDR1 DFQATT, CDR2 SNEGSKA (reference sequence). CDR3 nucleotides: TGCAGTGCTAGTAGACAGGGACAAGAGACCCAGTACTTC. Its protein is CSASRQGQETQYF.

The chain carries TRBV7-7 and TRBJ2-1, with TRBD2 matching 8 bases. Germline CDR1 and CDR2: SSHAT and FNYEAQ (reference sequence). Trimming removed 6 bases from V and 12 bases from J; junction bases left unmatched: 7. The CDR3 has 12 amino acids. The CDR3 region is CASSHPGGVQFF. CDR3 sequence (DNA): TGTGCCAGCAGTCACCCGGGAGGGGTGCAGTTCTTC.

V usage is TRBV29-1 and J usage is TRBJ1-4; 10 bases match TRBD1. J gave up 7 bases and V 7 bases, and 12 bases lay outside the gene matches. Germline V gives CDR1 SQVTM, CDR2 ANQGSEA. The CDR3 spans 15 residues. The CDR3 loop reads CSATPGQGRSEKLFF. The CDR3 bases are TGCAGCGCCACTCCGGGACAGGGGAGAAGTGAAAAACTGTTTTTT.

The chain uses TRBV6-2 or TRBV6-3 and TRBJ2-3; the match to TRBD2 covers 11 bases. The CDR3 length is 19 residues. Per germline, CDR1 MNHEY and CDR2 SVGEGT. Unmatched junction bases numbered 10, after V lost 2 bases and J lost 0 bases. The CDR3 protein is CASSYHSGTSGRSTDTQYF. The DNA of the CDR3 is TGTGCCAGCAGTTACCATTCCGGGACTAGCGGACGTAGCACAGATACGCAGTATTTT.

The V call is TRBV24-1, the J call TRBJ2-3; D remains unclear. CDR1 KGHDR and CDR2 SFDVKD come from the germline V gene. The ends were cut back, 3 bases at V and 2 bases at J, with 8 bases in the middle. The CDR3 is 14 amino acids. The CDR3 sequence: CATSDVDITDTQYF. DNA of the CDR3: TGTGCCACCAGTGATGTAGACATCACAGATACGCAGTATTTT.

CDR3 nucleotides: TGTGCCATCAGCACACCACCGGGACAGGGGGCCTACAATGAGCAGTTCTTC. It encodes CAISTPPGQGAYNEQFF. The gene calls are TRBV10-3 and TRBJ2-1, with TRBD1 identical over 11 bases. CDR1 and CDR2 (germline): ENHRY, SYGVKD. The junction had 9 bases not matched to a gene; V was cut back by 6 bases and J by 2 bases. This CDR3 spans 17 amino acids.